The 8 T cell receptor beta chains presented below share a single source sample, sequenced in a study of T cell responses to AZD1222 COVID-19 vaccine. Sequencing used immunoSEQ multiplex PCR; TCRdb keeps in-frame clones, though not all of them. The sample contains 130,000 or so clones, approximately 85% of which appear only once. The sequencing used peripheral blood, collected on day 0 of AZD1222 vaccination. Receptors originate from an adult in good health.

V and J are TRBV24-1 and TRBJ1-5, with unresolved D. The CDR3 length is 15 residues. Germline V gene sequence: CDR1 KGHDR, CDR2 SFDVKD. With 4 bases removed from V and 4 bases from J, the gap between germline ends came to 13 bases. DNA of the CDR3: TGTGCCACCAGTGACCCGTCTCGTCTGAATCAGCCCCAGCATTTT. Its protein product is CATSDPSRLNQPQHF.

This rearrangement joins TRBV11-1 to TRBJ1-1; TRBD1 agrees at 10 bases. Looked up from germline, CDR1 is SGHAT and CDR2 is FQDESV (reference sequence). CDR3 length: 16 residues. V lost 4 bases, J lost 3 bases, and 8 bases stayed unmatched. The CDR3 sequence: CASSYRQGAGDTEAFF. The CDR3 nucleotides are TGTGCCAGCAGCTATCGACAGGGGGCGGGAGACACTGAAGCTTTCTTT.

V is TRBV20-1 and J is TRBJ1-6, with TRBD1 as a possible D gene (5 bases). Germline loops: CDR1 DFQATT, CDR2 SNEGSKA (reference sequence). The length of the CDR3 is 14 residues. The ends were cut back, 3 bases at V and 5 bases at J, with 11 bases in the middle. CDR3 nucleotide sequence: TGCAGTGCTAGTCCTCCGGGACATAATTCACCCCTCCACTTT. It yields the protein CSASPPGHNSPLHF.

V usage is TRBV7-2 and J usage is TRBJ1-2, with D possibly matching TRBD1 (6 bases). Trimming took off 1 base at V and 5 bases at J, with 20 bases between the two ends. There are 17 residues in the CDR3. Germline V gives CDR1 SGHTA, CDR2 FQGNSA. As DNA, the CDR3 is TGTGCCAGCAGCTTAGGGGGGGCAGGATCCCAGGGGTATGGCTACACCTTC. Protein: CASSLGGAGSQGYGYTF.

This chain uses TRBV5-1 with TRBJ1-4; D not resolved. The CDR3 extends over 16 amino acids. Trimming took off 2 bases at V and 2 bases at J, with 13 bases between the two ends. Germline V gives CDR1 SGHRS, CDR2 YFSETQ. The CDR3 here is CASSFWPVSTNEKLFF. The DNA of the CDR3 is TGCGCCAGCAGCTTTTGGCCGGTGAGCACTAATGAAAAACTGTTTTTT.

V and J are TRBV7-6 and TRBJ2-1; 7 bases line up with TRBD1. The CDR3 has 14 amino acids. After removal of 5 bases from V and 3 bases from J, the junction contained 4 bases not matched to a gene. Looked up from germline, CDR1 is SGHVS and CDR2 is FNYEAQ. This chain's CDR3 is CASSRGQHYNEQFF. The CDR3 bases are TGTGCCAGCAGCCGGGGACAGCACTACAATGAGCAGTTCTTC.

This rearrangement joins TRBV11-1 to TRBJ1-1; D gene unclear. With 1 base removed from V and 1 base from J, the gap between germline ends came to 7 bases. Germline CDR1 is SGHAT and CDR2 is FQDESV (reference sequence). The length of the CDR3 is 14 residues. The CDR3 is CASSLERRNTEAFF. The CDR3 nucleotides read TGTGCCAGCAGCTTAGAACGACGGAACACTGAAGCTTTCTTT.

In DNA, the CDR3 is TGTGCCAGTAGTATAGGCCTCCCGGACAGATACGAGCAGTACTTC. Translation: CASSIGLPDRYEQYF. The chain recombines TRBV19 with TRBJ2-7, with TRBD1 as a possible D gene (6 bases). Trimming cost V 1 base and J 4 bases, with 14 bases left between them. This CDR3 is 15 amino acids long. CDR1 and CDR2 (germline): LNHDA, SQIVND (reference sequence). Together with reference TRBV19 and TRBJ2-7, the CDR3 gives the full variable domain: DGGITQSPKYLFRKEGQNVTLSCEQNLNHDAMYWYRQDPGQGLRLIYYSQIVNDFQKGDIAEGYSVSREKKESFPLTVTSAQKNPTAFYLCASSIGLPDRYEQYFGPGTRLTVT.